This entry lists 21 T cell receptor beta chains sequenced from one sample in a study of cytomegalovirus exposure and HLA in healthy donors (dated by TCRdb to about 2017). The library came from the immunoSEQ multiplex PCR assay. For the multiplex PCR, a mixture combining 60 forward primers for TCR Vbeta segments and 13 reverse primers for TCR Jbeta segments was used. In TCRdb, the immuneACCESS table is reduced to in-frame sequences with V and J assigned. These tables do not hold every clone; where another copy was compared, an unresolved V gene accounts for under half, and the others remain unexplained. This sample comprises 150,000 to 200,000 clones, 78% of them detected only once. The leading ten clones occupy around 6.1% of the sample. The material sequenced was PBMCs. These receptors all stem from a woman aged 25 to 39 in good health and CMV-seropositive.

The chain uses TRBV5-1 and TRBJ2-7, with 12 bases identical to TRBD2. Looked up from germline, CDR1 is SGHRS and CDR2 is YFSETQ. CDR3 length equals 21 residues. The V and J ends lost 4 bases and 3 bases, in that order; junction bases with no gene match: 23. CDR3 sequence: CASSPGLAGGPSRRPLYEQYF. DNA of the CDR3: TGCGCCAGCAGCCCAGGTCTAGCGGGAGGGCCCTCGCGACGCCCACTCTACGAGCAGTACTTC.

This clone was counted a few times. This rearrangement joins TRBV11-3 to TRBJ2-1; 7 positions match TRBD2. V dropped 3 bases and J dropped 5; count of bases not matched to a gene: 4. Germline V gene lookup returns CDR1 SGHNT and CDR2 YENEEA. The CDR3 is made up of 14 amino acids. This CDR3 reads CASSFDGRNNEQFF. The CDR3, as DNA: TGTGCCAGCAGCTTCGACGGGAGGAACAATGAGCAGTTCTTC.

The V gene is TRBV6-4, the J gene TRBJ2-7; 9 nucleotides line up with TRBD1. V trimming: 5 bases; J trimming: 6 bases; junction bases outside the gene matches: 11. This CDR3 is built from 15 residues. Germline CDR1 is MRHNA and CDR2 is SNTAGT. CDR3 residues: CASSPGLDRGGEQYF. The CDR3 nucleotides are TGTGCCAGCAGTCCTGGCCTGGACAGGGGAGGCGAGCAGTACTTC.

V and J are TRBV27 and TRBJ1-5; 7 positions agree with TRBD1. Germline loops: CDR1 MNHEY, CDR2 SMNVEV (reference sequence). V was pared by 5 bases and J by 4 bases, with 5 bases of the junction left unmatched. The CDR3 extends over 14 amino acids. The DNA for the CDR3 is TGTGCCAGCAGTAGACAGGGCTCTAATCAGCCCCAGCATTTT. It is translated as CASSRQGSNQPQHF.

J is TRBJ1-3 and V is TRBV19; D is ambiguous. Germline loops: CDR1 LNHDA, CDR2 SQIVND (reference sequence). Trimming pared 3 bases from V and 0 bases from J, leaving 6 bases between. CDR3 length: 14 residues. The CDR3 loop reads CASSIEGSGNTIYF. Here the CDR3 DNA reads TGTGCCAGTAGTATCGAGGGCTCTGGAAACACCATATATTTT.

This chain uses TRBV21-1 with TRBJ2-7; TRBD1 reflects the table's D call only, with no check against the DNA. TRBV21-1 is a listed pseudogene. This CDR3 has 13 residues. Written as DNA, the CDR3 is TGTGCCAGCAGCAAAGTGGACAGGTACGAGCAGTACTTC. Protein: CASSKVDRYEQYF.

The gene calls are TRBV19 and TRBJ2-1; 8 bases map to TRBD2. The trim removed 1 base at V and 8 bases at J, leaving 7 bases unmatched. The CDR3 extends over 15 amino acids. Looked up from germline, CDR1 is LNHDA and CDR2 is SQIVND (reference sequence). DNA for the CDR3: TGTGCCAGTAGTATAGCGTCGCTAGCGGGCCATGAGCAGTTCTTC. This gives the protein CASSIASLAGHEQFF.

The CDR3: CSSKARGPNEQFF. DNA of the CDR3: TGCAGTTCTAAAGCCCGAGGTCCGAATGAGCAGTTCTTC. This chain joins TRBV29-1 and TRBJ2-1; D is unclear. The germline gives CDR1 SQVTM, CDR2 ANQGSEA. This CDR3 region has 13 residues.

The chain is built from TRBV5-1 and TRBJ1-4, with 7 bases fitting TRBD1. The J segment lost 5 bases and the V segment lost 7 bases, leaving 5 bases of the junction unmatched. The germline CDR1 and CDR2 sequences are SGHRS and YFSETQ. The CDR3 is made up of 13 amino acids. The CDR3, as DNA: TGCGCCAGCGGGACAGTAGAAAATGAAAAACTGTTTTTT. This codes for CASGTVENEKLFF.

This clone was found a few times. The chain employs TRBV10-3 and TRBJ1-2, with D tentatively TRBD1 (5 bases). Trimming shortened V by 0 bases and J by 4 bases, and 12 bases separated the two germline ends. Germline values: CDR1 ENHRY, CDR2 SYGVKD. CDR3 length: 15 amino acids. The CDR3 region is CAISESAETVYGYTF. Here the CDR3 DNA reads TGTGCCATCAGTGAGTCGGCTGAGACAGTCTATGGCTACACCTTC.

The gene calls are TRBV7-6 and TRBJ2-7; 7 nucleotides align to TRBD1. J gave up 2 bases and V 3 bases, and 13 bases lay outside the gene matches. The CDR3 has 17 residues. Germline CDR1 SGHVS, CDR2 FNYEAQ. The CDR3 reads CASSLEVEVTGAYEQYF. DNA for the CDR3: TGTGCCAGCAGCTTGGAGGTTGAGGTAACAGGGGCCTACGAGCAGTACTTC.

The rearrangement links TRBV5-6 to TRBJ1-2, with D maybe TRBD1 (5 bases). Trimming pared 4 bases from V and 6 bases from J, leaving 19 bases between. This CDR3 has 15 amino acids. The germline CDR1 and CDR2 sequences are SGHDT and YYEEEE. CDR3 DNA: TGTGCCAGCAGCGTCTCACAGGCTAAGTTGGATGGCTACACCTTC. Protein product: CASSVSQAKLDGYTF.

The chain carries TRBV28 and TRBJ2-1, with D possibly TRBD2 on 6 matching bases. Germline V gene lookup returns CDR1 MDHEN and CDR2 SYDVKM. Trimming took 1 base from V and 1 from J, leaving 14 bases between them. The CDR3 spans 17 residues. The DNA for the CDR3 is TGTGCCAGCAGTTTATTGGGGGGTATTGGTTCCTACAATGAGCAGTTCTTC. As protein: CASSLLGGIGSYNEQFF.

The chain joins TRBV6-9 to TRBJ2-7; 11 bases are shared with TRBD2. The CDR3 is 16 residues long. Germline trimming cut 1 base from V and 4 bases from J; bases unmatched to any gene: 6. Germline V lookup: CDR1 MNHGY, CDR2 SVAAGI. CDR3: CASSYYIAGGGYEQYF. In DNA, the CDR3 is TGTGCCAGCAGTTATTATATAGCGGGAGGGGGGTACGAGCAGTACTTC.

The CDR3 spells CASRQLAGGSTGELFF. CDR3 in DNA: TGTGCCAGCAGACAACTAGCGGGAGGATCCACCGGGGAGCTGTTTTTT. The chain uses TRBV2 and TRBJ2-2; TRBD2 aligns across 12 bases. The germline V gene encodes CDR1 SNHLY and CDR2 FYNNEI. Losses at the gene ends were 6 bases for V and 4 bases for J; bases not matched to a gene: 6. The CDR3 runs to 16 residues.

This sequence joins TRBV9 and TRBJ2-3, with 10 bases matching TRBD1. The CDR3 has 15 residues. Trimming took 3 bases from V and 4 from J; bases not matched to a gene: 5. CDR1 and CDR2 (germline): SGDLS, YYNGEE. In DNA form, the CDR3 reads TGTGCCAGCAGCGAGGGGACAGGGGTTCCAGATACGCAGTATTTT. Amino acids: CASSEGTGVPDTQYF.

The CDR3 sequence is CAISASPQETQYF. CDR3 coding DNA: TGTGCCATCAGTGCGAGTCCGCAAGAGACCCAGTACTTC. J is TRBJ2-5 and V is TRBV10-3, with D uncertain. V gave up 4 bases and J gave up 2 bases, with 8 bases separating them. Germline V lookup: CDR1 ENHRY, CDR2 SYGVKD. The CDR3 has 13 amino acids.

The chain has TRBV9 and TRBJ2-6; TRBD2 matches at 8 bases. This CDR3 is 15 amino acids long. Germline V lookup: CDR1 SGDLS, CDR2 YYNGEE. Germline trimming cut 7 bases from V and 3 bases from J; bases unmatched to any gene: 6. Here the CDR3 DNA reads TGTGCCAGCGGGGCGGGAGGAGTTGGGGCCAACGTCCTGACTTTC. The encoded protein is CASGAGGVGANVLTF. The entire variable domain, with the rest obtained from reference TRBV9 and TRBJ2-6, is as follows: DSGVTQTPKHLITATGQRVTLRCSPRSGDLSVYWYQQSLDQGLQFLIQYYNGEERAKGNILERFSAQQFPDLHSELNLSSLELGDSALYFCASGAGGVGANVLTFGAGSRLTVL.

V and J are TRBV27 and TRBJ1-5, with a tentative D call TRBD1 (6 bases). The germline V gene has CDR1 MNHEY and CDR2 SMNVEV (reference sequence). Trimming cost V 2 bases and J 6 bases, with 20 bases left between them. This CDR3 has 17 amino acids. In DNA, the CDR3 is TGTGCCAGCAGTTTAGGGGGCGAGGGGGGGGGCGGTCAGCCCCAGCATTTT. Protein sequence: CASSLGGEGGGGQPQHF.

The genes are TRBV5-1 and TRBJ1-3; perhaps TRBD1 as D (5 bases). With 4 bases removed from V and 2 bases from J, the gap between germline ends came to 19 bases. Per germline, CDR1 SGHRS and CDR2 YFSETQ. The CDR3 is 17 amino acids. The CDR3 protein is CASSLRTGGVAGNTIYF. The DNA of the CDR3 is TGCGCCAGCAGCCTGAGAACAGGTGGAGTCGCTGGAAACACCATATATTTT.

The chain links TRBV2 to TRBJ2-7; D might be TRBD1 (5 bases). The V gene's germline CDR1 is SNHLY and CDR2 FYNNEI. The V gene lost 5 bases and the J gene lost 5 bases, with 7 bases spanning the gap. The CDR3 runs to 11 residues. The CDR3 loop reads CASSMGHEQYF. The DNA of the CDR3 is TGTGCCAGCAGTATGGGGCACGAGCAGTACTTC.